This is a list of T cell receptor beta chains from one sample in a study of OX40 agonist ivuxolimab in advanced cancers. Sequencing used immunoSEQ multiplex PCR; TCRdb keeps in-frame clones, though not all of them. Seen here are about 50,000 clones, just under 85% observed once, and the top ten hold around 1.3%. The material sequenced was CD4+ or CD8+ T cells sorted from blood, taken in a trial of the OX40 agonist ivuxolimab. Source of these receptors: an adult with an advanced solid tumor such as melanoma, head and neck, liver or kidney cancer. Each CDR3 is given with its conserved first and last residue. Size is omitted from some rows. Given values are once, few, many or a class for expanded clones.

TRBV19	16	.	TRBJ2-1	CASSRSTGLGRNEQFF
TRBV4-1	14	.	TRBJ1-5	CASSPLQGHQPQHF
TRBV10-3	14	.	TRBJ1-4	CAIRDGAGGEKLFF
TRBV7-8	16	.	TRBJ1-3	CASSLLEQSSGNTIYF
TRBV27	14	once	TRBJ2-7	CASSSGTGGYEQYF
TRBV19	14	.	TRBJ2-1	CASSMTSGSDEQFF
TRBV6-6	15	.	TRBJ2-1	CASSKGGLTYNEQFF
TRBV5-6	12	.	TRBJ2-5	CASSLGRETQYF
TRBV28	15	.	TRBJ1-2	CASSGRAYGNYGYTF
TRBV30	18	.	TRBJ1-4	CAWTRPLTGRGDWEKLFF
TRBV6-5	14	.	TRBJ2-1	CASSGGQIYNEQFF
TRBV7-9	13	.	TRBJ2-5	CASRAKGSETQYF
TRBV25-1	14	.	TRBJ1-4	CASSEYSRNEKLFF
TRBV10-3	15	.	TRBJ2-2	CAISEPKGITGELFF
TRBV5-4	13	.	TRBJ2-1	CASSAGQYNEQFF
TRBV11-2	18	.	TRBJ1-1	CASSLGVGFATGGADAFF
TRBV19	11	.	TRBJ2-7	CATSWKGSEYF
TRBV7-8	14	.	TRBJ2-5	CASSVSAIGETQYF
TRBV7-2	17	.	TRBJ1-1	CASSLYPQGAVNTEAFF
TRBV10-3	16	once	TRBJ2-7	CAITDGVGQGTYEQYF
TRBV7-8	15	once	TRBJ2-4	CASSSTTRAKNIQYF
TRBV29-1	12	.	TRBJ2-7	CSVRARGYEQYF
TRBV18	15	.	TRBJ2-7	CASSPWGQGSYEQYF
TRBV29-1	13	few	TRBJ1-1	CSVESAMNTEAFF
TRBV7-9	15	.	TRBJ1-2	CASTKAPGQLYGYTF
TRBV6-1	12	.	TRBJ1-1	CASSPGKGGPFF
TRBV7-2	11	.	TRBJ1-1	CASSLATEAFF
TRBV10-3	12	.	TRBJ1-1	CAISGTGTEAFF
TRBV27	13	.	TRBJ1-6	CASSWVVASPLHF
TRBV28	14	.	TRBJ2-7	CASSRTGPGREQYF
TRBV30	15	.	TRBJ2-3	CAWRSGAASTDTQYF
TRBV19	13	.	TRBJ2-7	CASSTRGNYEQYF
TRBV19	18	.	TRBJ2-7	CASSSRGQGTPKAYEQYF
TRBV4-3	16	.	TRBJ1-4	CASSQTQRGGREKLFF
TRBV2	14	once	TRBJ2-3	CASSERGKRDTQYF
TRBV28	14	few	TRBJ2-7	CATRGGGTSYEQYF
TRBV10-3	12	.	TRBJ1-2	CAISESANGYTF
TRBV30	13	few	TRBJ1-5	CAWSDGIDQPQHF
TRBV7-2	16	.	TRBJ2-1	CASSLGGQGRYNEQFF
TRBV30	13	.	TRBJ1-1	CAWSGVTGTEAFF
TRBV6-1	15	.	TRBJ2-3	CASSPGLPSTDTQYF
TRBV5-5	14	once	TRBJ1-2	CASLGAAGGYGYTF
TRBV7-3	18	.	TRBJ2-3	CASSLMTETSGSTDTQYF
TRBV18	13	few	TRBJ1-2	CASSLGPRDGYTF
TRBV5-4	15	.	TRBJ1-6	CASSLDSGTASPLHF
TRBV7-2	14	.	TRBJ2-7	CASSSDRSRGEQYF
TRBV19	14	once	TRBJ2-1	CASTILAGGNEQFF
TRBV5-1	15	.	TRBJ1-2	CASSIGQTTGYGYTF
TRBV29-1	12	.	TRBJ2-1	CSVGVGDNEQFF
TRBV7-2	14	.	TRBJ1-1	CASSLKAPGTEAFF
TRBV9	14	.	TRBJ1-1	CASSSQPTLGEAFF
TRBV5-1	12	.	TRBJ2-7	CASSTGNYEQYF
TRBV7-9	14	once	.	CASSLGQGAYEQYF
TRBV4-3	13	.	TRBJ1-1	CASSPGGDAEAFF
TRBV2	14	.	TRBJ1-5	CASTEDPSLSPQHF
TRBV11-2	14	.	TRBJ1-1	CASSLKGGGTEAFF
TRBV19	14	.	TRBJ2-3	CASSIPRSADTQYF
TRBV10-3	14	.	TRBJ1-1	CAISESSNRREAFF
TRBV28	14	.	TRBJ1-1	CASRDQAGGTEAFF